Following are 11 T cell receptor beta chains from one sample sequenced in a study of cytomegalovirus exposure and HLA in healthy donors. PCR primers comprised 60 Vbeta and 13 Jbeta primers. Assay: immunoSEQ multiplex PCR; the TCRdb copy retains only in-frame clones and omits some. The table records about 160,000 clones, roughly 80% of them present only once. The sequenced sample was PBMCs. Receptor source: a man between 18 and 29 years old in good health and CMV-seropositive.

V and J are TRBV11-1 and TRBJ2-1; 7 bases line up with TRBD2. With 2 bases clipped from V and 5 bases from J, the junction kept 9 bases outside the gene matches. This CDR3 has 16 amino acids. Germline V lookup: CDR1 SGHAT, CDR2 FQDESV (reference sequence). The CDR3 DNA reads as TGTGCCAGCAGCTTAAGTTTTGGGACTACCAACAATGAGCAGTTCTTC. It specifies CASSLSFGTTNNEQFF.

The rearrangement uses TRBV5-4 and TRBJ1-6, with TRBD1 identical over 7 bases. CDR1 SGHNT and CDR2 YYREEE come from the germline V gene (reference sequence). The CDR3 covers 14 residues. With V trimmed by 2 bases and J by 10 bases, 6 bases remained unmatched. The chain's CDR3 is CASSLGGSGSPLHF. The CDR3 coding sequence is TGTGCCAGCAGCTTAGGGGGCTCGGGGTCACCCCTCCACTTT.

The V call is TRBV19, the J call TRBJ1-5; TRBD1 might be the D (5 bases). This CDR3 spans 17 amino acids. Trimming took 3 bases from V and 6 from J, leaving 21 bases between them. Per germline, CDR1 LNHDA and CDR2 SQIVND (reference sequence). CDR3 loop: CASSMGGPGGKGQPQHF. CDR3 DNA sequence: TGTGCCAGTAGTATGGGCGGGCCTGGGGGGAAAGGTCAGCCCCAGCATTTT.

The chain joins TRBV27 to TRBJ1-5; 7 bases align to TRBD1. Germline values: CDR1 MNHEY, CDR2 SMNVEV (reference sequence). V lost 5 bases and J lost 2; bases outside the gene matches: 6. The CDR3 has 15 residues. CDR3: CASSVTGRGNQPQHF. The CDR3, as DNA: TGTGCCAGCAGTGTGACAGGGAGAGGCAATCAGCCCCAGCATTTT.

Comment on this clone: The junction and the germline gene differ at one end; a read error may be behind it. This chain links TRBV7-9 with TRBJ2-7; D is unresolved. The CDR3 consists of 13 residues. Germline assignment: CDR1 SEHNR and CDR2 FQNEAQ (reference sequence). DNA for the CDR3: TGTTCCAGCACCCCGGGTGGCTCCTACGAGCAGTACTTC. Translating it yields CSSTPGGSYEQYF.

The chain employs TRBV30 and TRBJ2-2; 13 positions match TRBD2. The CDR3 has 19 amino acids. J lost 1 base, V lost 0 bases, and 8 bases had no gene match. CDR1 GTSNPN and CDR2 SVGIG come from the germline V gene (reference sequence). For the CDR3, the DNA is TGTGCCTGGAGTGTACTAAGGACTAGCGGGGGCAAGAACACCGGGGAGCTGTTTTTT. It specifies CAWSVLRTSGGKNTGELFF.

The chain couples TRBV7-3 to TRBJ2-3, with 7 bases lining up with TRBD1. The CDR3 is 13 amino acids. CDR1 and CDR2 (germline): SGHTA, FQGTGA. J was trimmed by 4 bases and V by 3 bases; bases with no gene match: 1. Here the CDR3 reads CASSFQGADTQYF. In nucleotides, the CDR3 is TGTGCCAGCAGCTTTCAGGGGGCAGATACGCAGTATTTT.

This clone occurred once. This chain joins TRBV30 and TRBJ1-2; D is undetermined. This CDR3 has 12 residues. Looked up from germline, CDR1 is GTSNPN and CDR2 is SVGIG (reference sequence). V lost 2 bases and J lost 6, with 10 bases in between. CDR3 sequence: CAWSPSSDGYTF. As DNA, the CDR3 is TGTGCCTGGAGTCCCTCCAGCGATGGCTACACCTTC.

This chain joins TRBV7-8 and TRBJ1-1, with D uncertain. Germline V gives CDR1 SGHVS, CDR2 FQNEAQ. The CDR3 sequence is 14 residues long. With 5 bases removed from V and 3 bases from J, the gap between germline ends came to 13 bases. CDR3: CASSRQTGDTEAFF. DNA of the CDR3: TGTGCCAGCAGCCGTCAAACCGGGGACACTGAAGCTTTCTTT.

This clone was recorded a few times. The rearrangement joins TRBV6-1 to TRBJ2-3; TRBD1 is a possible D gene (6 bases). Germline lookup yields CDR1 MNHNS and CDR2 SASEGT. V gave up 8 bases and J gave up 2 bases, with 17 bases separating them. The CDR3 runs 15 residues. CDR3 coding DNA: TGTGCCAGCTACCCTGGACAGCTAAACACAGATACGCAGTATTTT. Amino acids: CASYPGQLNTDTQYF.

The sample holds a few counts of this clone. This rearrangement joins TRBV11-2 to TRBJ1-1; TRBD1 is a possible D gene (5 bases). Germline lookup yields CDR1 SGHAT and CDR2 FQNNGV. This CDR3 has 15 amino acids. The germline V and J ends were trimmed by 0 bases and 2 bases, with 10 bases remaining between them. The CDR3 is CASSLEWTLNTEAFF. The CDR3 region has the DNA TGTGCCAGCAGCTTAGAATGGACATTAAACACTGAAGCTTTCTTT.